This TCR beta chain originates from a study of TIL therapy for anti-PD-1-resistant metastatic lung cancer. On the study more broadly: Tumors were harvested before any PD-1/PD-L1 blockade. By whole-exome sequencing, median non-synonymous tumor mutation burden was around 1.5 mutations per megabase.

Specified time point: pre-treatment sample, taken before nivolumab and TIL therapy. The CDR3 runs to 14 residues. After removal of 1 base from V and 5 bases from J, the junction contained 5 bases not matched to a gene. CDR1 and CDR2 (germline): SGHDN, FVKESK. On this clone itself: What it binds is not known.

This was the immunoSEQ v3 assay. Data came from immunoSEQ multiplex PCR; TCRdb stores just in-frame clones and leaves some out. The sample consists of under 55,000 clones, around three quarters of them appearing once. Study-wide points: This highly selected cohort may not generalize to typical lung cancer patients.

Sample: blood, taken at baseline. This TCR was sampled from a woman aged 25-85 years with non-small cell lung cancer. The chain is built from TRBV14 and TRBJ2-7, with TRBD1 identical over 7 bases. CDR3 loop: CASSQGQGRDEQYF. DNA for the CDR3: TGTGCCAGCAGCCAAGGACAGGGAAGGGACGAGCAGTACTTC.